The 28 T cell receptor beta chains listed next were all sequenced from one sample in a study of blood T cell repertoires in COVID-19. Profiling relied on immunoSEQ multiplex PCR, and the TCRdb table lists in-frame clones only, not all of them. This table holds roughly 120,000 clones, approximately 74% found once. Sequencing input: peripheral blood. These TCRs come from a man older than 75 with COVID-19, enrolled during active disease.

This clone was observed a handful of times. V is TRBV28 and J is TRBJ2-7; TRBD2 aligns across 8 bases. The ends lost 5 bases at V and 1 base at J; junction bases unmatched: 7. This CDR3 is built from 15 residues. Germline CDR1 reads MDHEN; CDR2 reads SYDVKM. The CDR3 spells CASSGSAGGSYEQYF. The CDR3 nucleotides are TGTGCCAGCAGTGGGTCGGCGGGAGGTTCCTACGAGCAGTACTTC.

The chain combines TRBV10-3 with TRBJ2-7; D possibly corresponds to TRBD2 (6 bases). CDR1 and CDR2 (germline): ENHRY, SYGVKD. The CDR3 consists of 13 residues. Trimming cost V 5 bases and J 2 bases, with 10 bases left between them. The CDR3 nucleotides are TGTGCCATCAGTAGCGGGTCGACCTACGAGCAGTACTTC. Translating gives CAISSGSTYEQYF.

This chain joins TRBV7-9 and TRBJ2-1, with D possibly TRBD1 on 6 matching bases. From germline, CDR1 is SEHNR and CDR2 FQNEAQ (reference sequence). The CDR3 runs to 12 residues. Trimming shortened V by 8 bases and J by 5 bases, and 10 bases separated the two germline ends. This chain's CDR3 is CASAGAHNEQFF. The CDR3 nucleotides are TGTGCCAGCGCAGGGGCCCACAATGAGCAGTTCTTC. The variable domain in full, completed from reference TRBV7-9 and TRBJ2-1, reads DTGVSQNPRHKITKRGQNVTFRCDPISEHNRLYWYRQTLGQGPEFLTYFQNEAQLEKSRLLSDRFSAERPKGSFSTLEIQRTEQGDSAMYLCASAGAHNEQFFGPGTRLTVL.

The V call is TRBV7-9, the J call TRBJ2-1; D perhaps matches TRBD1 (6 bases). The CDR3 loop spans 17 amino acids. V gave up 2 bases and J gave up 3 bases, with 17 bases separating them. CDR1 is SEHNR and CDR2 is FQNEAQ in the germline V gene (reference sequence). CDR3 DNA sequence: TGTGCCAGCAGCTTAATACTCGGCGAGGGGGTCTACAATGAGCAGTTCTTC. Its protein product is CASSLILGEGVYNEQFF.

V gene TRBV28 combines with J gene TRBJ2-4; 9 bases are a match to TRBD1. V gave up 1 base and J gave up 1 base; unmatched junction bases: 17. Germline V gives CDR1 MDHEN, CDR2 SYDVKM. This CDR3 spans 21 amino acids. Here the CDR3 reads CASSLSLGQGTRLAAKNIQYF. DNA of the CDR3: TGTGCCAGCAGTTTATCCTTAGGACAGGGGACGAGACTAGCCGCCAAAAACATTCAGTACTTC. Full variable domain (rest looked up from reference TRBV28 and TRBJ2-4): DVKVTQSSRYLVKRTGEKVFLECVQDMDHENMFWYRQDPGLGLRLIYFSYDVKMKEKGDIPEGYSVSREKKERFSLILESASTNQTSMYLCASSLSLGQGTRLAAKNIQYFGAGTRLSVL.

This clone has a handful of counts. The chain couples TRBV7-2 to TRBJ1-1; no definite D call. Germline-derived CDR1 and CDR2 are SGHTA and FQGNSA. The CDR3 covers 15 residues. V was trimmed by 4 bases and J by 1 base, leaving 13 bases between them. CDR3 residues: CASSYLTTGNTEAFF. The CDR3 DNA reads as TGTGCCAGCAGCTATCTTACCACCGGGAACACTGAAGCTTTCTTT.

This chain joins TRBV29-1 and TRBJ2-1, with TRBD2 matching 11 bases. Germline CDR1 and CDR2: SQVTM and ANQGSEA. Trimming removed 7 bases from V and 9 bases from J; junction bases left unmatched: 14. The CDR3 sequence is 15 residues long. The DNA of the CDR3 is TGCAGCGCGCCCGCCGGGACTAGCGGCAGGGGTGAGCAGTTCTTC. It specifies CSAPAGTSGRGEQFF.

The chain links TRBV7-2 to TRBJ2-5; D not certain. This CDR3 has 12 residues. V lost 4 bases to trimming and J lost 5 bases, with 8 bases between them. Germline loops: CDR1 SGHTA, CDR2 FQGNSA. CDR3: CASSSTRETQYF. The CDR3 nucleotides read TGTGCCAGCAGCTCCACTCGGGAGACCCAGTACTTC.

The rearrangement joins TRBV29-1 to TRBJ2-5, with a tentative D call TRBD2 (5 bases). Trimming cost V 4 bases and J 5 bases, with 14 bases left between them. Germline CDR1 is SQVTM and CDR2 is ANQGSEA. The CDR3 runs to 13 residues. The chain's CDR3 is CSVGTFGVETQYF. The CDR3 DNA is TGCAGCGTTGGGACTTTCGGAGTTGAGACCCAGTACTTC.

The chain couples TRBV6-2 or TRBV6-3 to TRBJ2-1; 8 bases fit TRBD2. In germline, CDR1 is MNHEY, CDR2 SVGEGT. The CDR3 totals 17 residues. V trimming: 0 bases; J trimming: 1 base; junction bases outside the gene matches: 5. The CDR3 sequence: CASSYSGGRRSYNEQFF. In nucleotides, the CDR3 is TGTGCCAGCAGTTACTCGGGCGGGAGGAGATCCTACAATGAGCAGTTCTTC.

The chain recombines TRBV7-6 with TRBJ2-7; TRBD2 agrees at 9 bases. CDR1 and CDR2 (germline): SGHVS, FNYEAQ. This CDR3 is 16 amino acids long. V dropped 1 base and J dropped 7; count of bases not matched to a gene: 11. The CDR3 here is CASSLGGGRALEEQYF. The CDR3 DNA sequence: TGTGCCAGCAGCTTAGGTGGCGGGAGGGCCTTGGAGGAGCAGTACTTC. Combining the CDR3 with reference TRBV7-6 and TRBJ2-7 gives the whole variable domain GAGVSQSPRYKVTKRGQDVALRCDPISGHVSLYWYRQALGQGPEFLTYFNYEAQQDKSGLPNDRFSAERPEGSISTLTIQRTEQRDSAMYRCASSLGGGRALEEQYFGPGTRLTVT.

The V call is TRBV9, the J call TRBJ2-2, with unresolved D. Per the germline V gene, CDR1 is SGDLS and CDR2 is YYNGEE. The CDR3 is 14 residues long. V was cut by 4 bases and J by 5 bases, with 12 bases left in between. Here the CDR3 reads CASSLRLGTGELFF. The CDR3 DNA follows: TGTGCCAGCAGCCTCAGGCTGGGTACCGGGGAGCTGTTTTTT.

The chain uses TRBV5-1 and TRBJ1-3; 7 nucleotides agree with TRBD1. This CDR3 has 16 amino acids. V lost 4 bases to trimming and J lost 2 bases; unmatched junction nucleotides: 9. The V gene's germline CDR1 is SGHRS and CDR2 YFSETQ. The CDR3 nucleotides read TGCGCCAGCAGCCCCTCCCCGACAGGGACTGGAAACACCATATATTTT. Translating it yields CASSPSPTGTGNTIYF.

This clone has a handful of counts. This chain uses TRBV5-6 with TRBJ2-3; D remains unclear. CDR1 and CDR2 from the germline V gene are SGHDT and YYEEEE. V was cut by 4 bases and J by 5 bases, with 11 bases left in between. The CDR3 is 13 residues long. The CDR3 coding sequence is TGTGCCAGCAGCCCCCCCATCAAAGATACGCAGTATTTT. The encoded protein is CASSPPIKDTQYF.

This rearrangement joins TRBV27 to TRBJ2-7, with D possibly TRBD1 on 6 matching bases. This CDR3 is built from 14 residues. With 6 bases removed from V and 4 bases from J, the gap between germline ends came to 16 bases. Germline loops: CDR1 MNHEY, CDR2 SMNVEV (reference sequence). This chain's CDR3 is CASSPVDRLYEQYF. In DNA form, the CDR3 reads TGTGCCAGCAGCCCCGTCGACAGGCTATACGAGCAGTACTTC.

CDR3 loop: CAISESRRTGGQETQYF. The CDR3 bases are TGTGCCATCAGTGAGTCAAGGAGGACAGGGGGCCAAGAGACCCAGTACTTC. The chain employs TRBV10-3 and TRBJ2-5, with 10 bases identical to TRBD1. V gave up 0 bases and J gave up 1 base; unmatched junction bases: 5. The CDR3 sequence is 17 residues long. CDR1 is ENHRY, CDR2 SYGVKD, per germline.

The V and J genes are TRBV5-6 and TRBJ2-5, with 11 bases lining up with TRBD2. The CDR3 contains 15 residues. Germline CDR1 and CDR2: SGHDT and YYEEEE. Trimming cost V 0 bases and J 2 bases; bases outside gene matches: 0. The CDR3 sequence: CASSLVAGGQETQYF. In DNA form, the CDR3 reads TGTGCCAGCAGCTTGGTAGCGGGAGGGCAAGAGACCCAGTACTTC.

This clone was recorded a few times. The chain couples TRBV21-1 to TRBJ2-4; the table's D call, TRBD2, was not checked against the DNA. TRBV21-1 is labeled a pseudogene. CDR3 size: 18 residues. Here the CDR3 DNA reads TGTGCCAGCAGCAGGAAGGCTGGCGGGCGAGTAGCCAAAAACATTCAGTACTTC. It is translated as CASSRKAGGRVAKNIQYF.

The chain combines TRBV28 with TRBJ2-1, with 8 positions matching TRBD1. V shed 4 bases and J 5 bases; nucleotides not matched to a gene: 13. CDR3 length: 17 amino acids. From germline, CDR1 is MDHEN and CDR2 SYDVKM. In nucleotides, the CDR3 is TGTGCCAGCAGTTCATCAGGGGGCCCAGCTTTCCACAATGAGCAGTTCTTC. It specifies CASSSSGGPAFHNEQFF.

The chain has TRBV5-1 and TRBJ2-1; TRBD2 matches 11 bases. V lost 4 bases, J lost 8 bases, and 11 bases stayed unmatched. The CDR3 consists of 16 residues. Germline V CDR1 and CDR2: SGHRS, YFSETQ. The CDR3 spells CASSRSLAGGLDEQFF. The CDR3 DNA sequence: TGCGCCAGCAGCAGATCCCTAGCGGGAGGTTTAGATGAGCAGTTCTTC.

V usage is TRBV15 and J usage is TRBJ2-4, with D perhaps TRBD1 (5 bases). The germline V and J ends were trimmed by 3 bases and 2 bases, with 26 bases remaining between them. The CDR3 totals 20 residues. The germline gives CDR1 LNHNV, CDR2 YYDKDF (reference sequence). Written as DNA, the CDR3 is TGTGCCACCAGCAGCGAAGGGGCGTCAAGGGTCTTGGTAACCAAAAACATTCAGTACTTC. This translates into CATSSEGASRVLVTKNIQYF.

The chain has TRBV4-3 and TRBJ1-4; 9 nucleotides align to TRBD1. The CDR3 runs to 16 residues. Unmatched junction bases numbered 10, after V lost 5 bases and J lost 6 bases. Germline V gene sequence: CDR1 LGHNA, CDR2 YSLEER. The CDR3 sequence: CASSVRTGVGDEKLFF. CDR3 nucleotides: TGCGCCAGCAGCGTACGGACAGGGGTGGGGGATGAAAAACTGTTTTTT.

V usage is TRBV21-1 and J usage is TRBJ1-3. TRBV21-1 is labeled a pseudogene. The CDR3 loop spans 20 amino acids. The CDR3, as DNA: TGTGCCAGCAGCAAAGAGGGGGGGCTACGGAGATTGAGCTCTGGAAACACCATATATTTT. It specifies CASSKEGGLRRLSSGNTIYF.

The chain is built from TRBV27 and TRBJ1-4; no firm D call. The CDR3 loop spans 13 amino acids. Looked up from germline, CDR1 is MNHEY and CDR2 is SMNVEV (reference sequence). V lost 8 bases to trimming and J lost 7 bases, with 14 bases between them. In DNA form, the CDR3 reads TGTGCCAGCGGCCCATGGTCGGGTGAAAAACTGTTTTTT. Its translation is CASGPWSGEKLFF.

This chain links TRBV2 with TRBJ1-2; D gene ambiguous. V dropped 3 bases and J dropped 0 bases, with 8 bases sitting between them. The length of the CDR3 is 14 residues. Germline V gene sequence: CDR1 SNHLY, CDR2 FYNNEI. The CDR3 reads CASSDRMTNYGYTF. CDR3 DNA: TGTGCCAGCAGTGACAGGATGACTAACTATGGCTACACCTTC.

The V and J genes are TRBV7-3 and TRBJ2-1; 7 bases fit TRBD2. Unmatched junction bases numbered 6, after V lost 5 bases and J lost 2 bases. Germline V gene lookup returns CDR1 SGHTA and CDR2 FQGTGA. The CDR3 totals 15 residues. CDR3 region: CASSPLGGTYNEQFF. In nucleotides, the CDR3 is TGTGCCAGCAGCCCTTTGGGAGGGACCTACAATGAGCAGTTCTTC.

The V gene is TRBV30, the J gene TRBJ1-6; D unclear. This CDR3 contains 13 residues. CDR1 and CDR2 from the germline V gene are GTSNPN and SVGIG (reference sequence). V lost 1 base to trimming and J lost 6 bases, with 7 bases between them. CDR3 amino acids: CAWSGQSNSPLHF. CDR3 coding DNA: TGTGCCTGGAGTGGCCAGTCTAATTCACCCCTCCACTTT.

The table lists this clone with many counts. Other DNA sequences within the sample encode an identical CDR3. V gene TRBV27 combines with J gene TRBJ2-3; no clear D gene. The length of the CDR3 is 13 residues. With 0 bases removed from V and 4 bases from J, the gap between germline ends came to 5 bases. Germline V gives CDR1 MNHEY, CDR2 SMNVEV (reference sequence). This CDR3 reads CASSLSRPDTQYF. CDR3 nucleotide sequence: TGTGCCAGCAGTTTATCCAGGCCAGATACGCAGTATTTT.